This TCR beta chain derives from a study of identical twins. This clonotype was counted only a few times. One entry per CDR3 protein, called by TCRdb with MiXCR from the 5' RACE reads. The repertoire consists of roughly 1.6 million distinct CDR3 sequences, with roughly a third occurring once and the leading ten covering more than 0.25%. The sequenced material came from cord blood. The TCR comes from a newborn girl in good health.

CDR3 residues: CATSAGRKETQYF. CDR3 DNA sequence: TGTGCCACCAGTGCCGGGAGAAAAGAGACCCAGTACTTC. The chain links TRBV24-1 to TRBJ2-5, with a possible D match to TRBD2 (6 bases). V lost 5 bases to trimming and J lost 3 bases, with 9 bases between them. Germline assignment: CDR1 KGHDR and CDR2 SFDVKD. The CDR3 extends over 13 amino acids.